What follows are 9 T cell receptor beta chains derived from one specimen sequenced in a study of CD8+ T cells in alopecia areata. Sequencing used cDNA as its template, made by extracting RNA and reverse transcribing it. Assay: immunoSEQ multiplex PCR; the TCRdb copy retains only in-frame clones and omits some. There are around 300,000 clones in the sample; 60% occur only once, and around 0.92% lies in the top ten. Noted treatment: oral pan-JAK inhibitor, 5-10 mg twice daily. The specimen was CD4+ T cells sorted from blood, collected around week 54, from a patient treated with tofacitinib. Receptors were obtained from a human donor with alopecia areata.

This chain's CDR3 is CASSIRQGDGAFF. In DNA form, the CDR3 reads TGCGCCAGCAGCATCCGACAGGGGGATGGGGCTTTCTTT. The rearrangement links TRBV4-3 to TRBJ1-1, with 9 nucleotides matching TRBD1. The CDR3 totals 13 residues. V gave up 5 bases and J gave up 11 bases; unmatched junction bases: 9. CDR1 and CDR2 (germline): LGHNA, YSLEER.

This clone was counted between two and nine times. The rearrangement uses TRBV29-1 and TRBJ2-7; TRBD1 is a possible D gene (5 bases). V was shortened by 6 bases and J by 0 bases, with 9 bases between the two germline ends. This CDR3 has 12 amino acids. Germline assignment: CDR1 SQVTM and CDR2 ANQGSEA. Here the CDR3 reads CSVRVPSYEQYF. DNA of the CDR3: TGCAGCGTCAGGGTCCCCTCCTACGAGCAGTACTTC.

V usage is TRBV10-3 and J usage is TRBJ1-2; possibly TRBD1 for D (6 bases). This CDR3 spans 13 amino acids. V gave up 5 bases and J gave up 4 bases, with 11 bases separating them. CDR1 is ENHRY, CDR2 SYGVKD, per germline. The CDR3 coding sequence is TGTGCCATCAGTTTCCAGACAGGCTATGGCTACACCTTC. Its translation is CAISFQTGYGYTF.

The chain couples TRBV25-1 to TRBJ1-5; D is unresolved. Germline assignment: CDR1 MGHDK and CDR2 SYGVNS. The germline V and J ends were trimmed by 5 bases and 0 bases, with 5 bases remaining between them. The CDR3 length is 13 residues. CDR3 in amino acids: CASSRNSNQPQHF. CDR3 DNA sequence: TGTGCCAGCAGTAGGAATAGCAATCAGCCCCAGCATTTT.

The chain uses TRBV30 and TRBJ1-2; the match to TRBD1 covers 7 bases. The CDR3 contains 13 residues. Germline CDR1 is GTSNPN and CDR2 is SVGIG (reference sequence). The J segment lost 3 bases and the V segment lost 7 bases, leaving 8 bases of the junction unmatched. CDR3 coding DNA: TGTGCCTCTGCGACAGGGTGGGACTATGGCTACACCTTC. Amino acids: CASATGWDYGYTF.

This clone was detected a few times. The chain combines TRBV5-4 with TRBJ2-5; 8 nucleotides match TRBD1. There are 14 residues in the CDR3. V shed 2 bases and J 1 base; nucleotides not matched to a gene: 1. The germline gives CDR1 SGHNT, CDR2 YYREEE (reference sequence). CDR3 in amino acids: CASSFGQGQETQYF. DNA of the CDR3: TGTGCCAGCAGCTTCGGACAGGGCCAAGAGACCCAGTACTTC.

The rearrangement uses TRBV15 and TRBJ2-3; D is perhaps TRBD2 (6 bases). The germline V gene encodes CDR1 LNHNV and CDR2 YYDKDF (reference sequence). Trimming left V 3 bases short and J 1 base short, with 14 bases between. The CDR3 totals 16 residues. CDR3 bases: TGTGCCACCAGCAGGGGGGGAGTATATGGCACAGATACGCAGTATTTT. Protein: CATSRGGVYGTDTQYF.

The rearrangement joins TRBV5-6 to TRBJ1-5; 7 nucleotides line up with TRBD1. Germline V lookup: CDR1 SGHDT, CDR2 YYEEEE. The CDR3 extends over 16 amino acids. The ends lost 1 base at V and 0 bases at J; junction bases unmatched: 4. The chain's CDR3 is CASSLSGTVSNQPQHF. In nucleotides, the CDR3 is TGTGCCAGCAGCTTGTCAGGGACAGTTAGCAATCAGCCCCAGCATTTT.

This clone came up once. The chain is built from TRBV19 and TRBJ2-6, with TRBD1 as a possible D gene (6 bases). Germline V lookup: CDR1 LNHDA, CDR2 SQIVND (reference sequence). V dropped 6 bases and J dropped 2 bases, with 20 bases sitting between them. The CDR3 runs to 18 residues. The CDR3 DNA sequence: TGTGCCAGTAGCCCCACAGAGGGTCCAGGGGCTGGGGCCAACGTCCTGACTTTC. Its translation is CASSPTEGPGAGANVLTF.